This T cell receptor (beta chain) was identified in a study of cytomegalovirus exposure and HLA in healthy donors. Whole-study findings and limits: An Asian-associated ancestry cluster reportedly showed fewer N-insertions than the roughly 700-donor mean in a later analysis.

Points on this clone: Its antigen is as yet unknown.

PCR primers comprised 60 Vbeta and 13 Jbeta primers. Assay used: immunoSEQ multiplex PCR; TCRdb lists only in-frame clones, some missing. The data contain under 250,000 clones, approximately 82% of them seen just once; the ten biggest clones take up around 8.6%. Nominally healthy donors provided the samples, though records likely missed some immune exposures. The germline V and J ends were trimmed by 4 bases and 0 bases, with 10 bases remaining between them. Germline V CDR1 and CDR2: LNHNV, YYDKDF (reference sequence). The CDR3 is 14 amino acids. Sequenced input: PBMCs. The sequence came from a woman aged 55-70 years in good health and CMV-seropositive. The chain uses TRBV15 and TRBJ2-7, with D possibly matching TRBD1 (6 bases). The CDR3: CATSIRTDSYEQYF. In DNA, the CDR3 is TGTGCCACCAGCATAAGGACAGACTCCTACGAGCAGTACTTC.